This T cell receptor (beta chain) appears in the sequencing data of a study of blood T cell repertoires in COVID-19. Study as a whole: Samples came from the United States, Italy and Spain, spanning acute and convalescent COVID-19. From T cells, B-cell-depleted T cells, or PBMCs came the material, which was cDNA or gDNA.

Germline loops: CDR1 SNHLY, CDR2 FYNNEI. Unmatched junction bases numbered 11, after V lost 6 bases and J lost 4 bases. The CDR3 contains 15 residues. Original analysis: Reference gene primer amplification yielded estimated nucleated cell counts. Measured with immunoSEQ multiplex PCR; TCRdb has only the in-frame clones, and not every one. V and J calls and clone size are as listed in that table; D and trimming were resolved from the DNA. The sample lists some 300,000 clones; around 87% were seen once. This chain joins TRBV2 and TRBJ2-5; TRBD2 matches 7 bases. Sequencing input: peripheral blood. This receptor was taken from a man in his sixties or seventies with acute or convalescent COVID-19. The DNA for the CDR3 is TGTGCCAGCAGACCGGGGGTGGCTAGCGGAGAGACCCAGTACTTC. Its protein product is CASRPGVASGETQYF.